The count of the clone carrying this T cell receptor (beta chain) is one. Its antigen remains unidentified. This CDR3 contains 13 residues. The germline V gene has CDR1 MNHEY and CDR2 SMNVEV (reference sequence). V shed 7 bases and J shed 1 base, with 8 bases lying between them. Three rounds of nested PCR, following a modified ARM-PCR protocol, produced the TCRbeta library. TCRdb re-derived calls from the multiplex PCR reads in MiXCR, one entry per CDR3 protein. The data contain approximately 120,000 distinct CDR3 sequences, 66% of them seen just once; the ten biggest clones take up 9.5% to 15%. RNA was extracted from bulk tissue without any cell sorting. This entry belongs to a study of tumor and adjacent non-tumor tissue in lung cancer. Background on the study: On average, productive TCRbeta reads reached about 4.17 million per sample. General study results and limits: Top 100 clones took a larger repertoire share in normal lung.

V usage is TRBV27 and J usage is TRBJ1-5; D not certain. The sequenced material came from lung tumor tissue. The TCR was taken from a man younger than 45 with non-small cell lung cancer. The CDR3 sequence is CASNVESNQPQHF. The CDR3 region has the DNA TGTGCCAGCAACGTTGAGAGCAATCAGCCCCAGCATTTT.